This TCR beta chain was sequenced for a study of intratumoral heterogeneity in liver cancer. Study background: With a median age of roughly 63 years, most patients were men. Study conclusions and caveats: Tumor-infiltrating lymphocyte representation was acknowledged to be under-sampled.

Early-stage hepatocellular carcinoma patients were treatment-naïve prior to resection. Sampled areas showed no macroscopic evidence of necrosis or hemorrhage. As to this clone: Antigen unknown.

Germline V lookup: CDR1 SEHNR, CDR2 FQNEAQ (reference sequence). Germline trimming cut 5 bases from V and 1 base from J; bases unmatched to any gene: 10. This CDR3 has 17 amino acids. The repertoire was sequenced with immunoSEQ multiplex PCR; TCRdb's copy has only in-frame clones and lacks some. The sample yields just over 20,000 clones, over 60% seen once. The sequence was collected from a woman between 65 and 79 years old with hepatocellular carcinoma. The chain carries TRBV7-9 and TRBJ2-2, with 7 bases identical to TRBD2. This material consisted of tumor-adjacent normal tissue, taken before any cancer treatment. Here the CDR3 reads CASSPSWIAGNTGELFF. The CDR3 nucleotides read TGTGCCAGCAGCCCGAGCTGGATAGCGGGGAACACCGGGGAGCTGTTTTTT.